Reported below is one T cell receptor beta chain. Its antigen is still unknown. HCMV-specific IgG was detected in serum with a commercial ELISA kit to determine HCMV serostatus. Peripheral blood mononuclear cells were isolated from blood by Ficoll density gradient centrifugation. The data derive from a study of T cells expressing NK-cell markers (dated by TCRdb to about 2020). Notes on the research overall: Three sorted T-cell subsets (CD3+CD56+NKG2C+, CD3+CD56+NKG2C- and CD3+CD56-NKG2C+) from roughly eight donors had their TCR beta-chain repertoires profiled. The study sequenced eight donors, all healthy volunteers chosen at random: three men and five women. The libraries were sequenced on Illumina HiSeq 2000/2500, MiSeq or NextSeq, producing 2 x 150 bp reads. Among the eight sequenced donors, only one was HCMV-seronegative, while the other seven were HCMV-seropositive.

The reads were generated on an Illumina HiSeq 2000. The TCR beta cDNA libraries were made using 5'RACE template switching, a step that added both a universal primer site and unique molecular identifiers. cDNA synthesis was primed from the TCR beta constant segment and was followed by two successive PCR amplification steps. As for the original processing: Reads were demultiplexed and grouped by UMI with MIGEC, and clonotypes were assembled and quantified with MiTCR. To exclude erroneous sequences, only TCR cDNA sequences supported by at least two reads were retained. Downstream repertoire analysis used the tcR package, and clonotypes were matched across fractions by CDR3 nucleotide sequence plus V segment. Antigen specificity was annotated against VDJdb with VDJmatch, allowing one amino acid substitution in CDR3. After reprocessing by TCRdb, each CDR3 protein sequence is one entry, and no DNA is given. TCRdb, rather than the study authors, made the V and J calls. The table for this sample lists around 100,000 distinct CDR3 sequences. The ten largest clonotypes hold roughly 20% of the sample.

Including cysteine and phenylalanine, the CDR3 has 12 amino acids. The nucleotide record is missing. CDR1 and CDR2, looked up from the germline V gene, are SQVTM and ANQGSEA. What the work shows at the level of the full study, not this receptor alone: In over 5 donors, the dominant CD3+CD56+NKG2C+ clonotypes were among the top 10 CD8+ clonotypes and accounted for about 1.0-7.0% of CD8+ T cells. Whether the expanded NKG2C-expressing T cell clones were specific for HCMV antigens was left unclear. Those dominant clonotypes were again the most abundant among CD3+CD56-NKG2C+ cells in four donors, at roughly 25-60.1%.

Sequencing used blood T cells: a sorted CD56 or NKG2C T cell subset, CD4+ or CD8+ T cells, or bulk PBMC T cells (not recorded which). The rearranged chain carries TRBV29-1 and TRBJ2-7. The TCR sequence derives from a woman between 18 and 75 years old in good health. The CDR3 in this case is CSALQVWPEQYF.